This passage covers 9 T cell receptor beta chains from one sample sequenced in a study of blood T cell repertoires in COVID-19. TCRdb's copy holds only in-frame clones and misses some; the assay was immunoSEQ multiplex PCR. The table shows 120,000 or so clones, with 70% to 90% occurring only once. Material: peripheral blood. These receptors originate from a man aged 70 or older who had recovered from COVID-19.

The chain employs TRBV19 and TRBJ2-4, with 11 nucleotides matching TRBD2. The CDR3 extends over 15 amino acids. CDR1 and CDR2 (germline): LNHDA, SQIVND (reference sequence). V lost 8 bases and J lost 5; bases outside the gene matches: 8. CDR3 DNA sequence: TGTGCCAGTGATAGCGGGGGGGCCCGGGAAAACATTCAGTACTTC. Residues: CASDSGGARENIQYF.

The V and J genes are TRBV29-1 and TRBJ2-3, with 10 bases identical to TRBD2. V dropped 7 bases and J dropped 3; count of bases not matched to a gene: 16. The CDR3 spans 17 residues. Germline CDR1 reads SQVTM; CDR2 reads ANQGSEA. CDR3 residues: CSALTPIQREGTDTQYF. The DNA for the CDR3 is TGCAGCGCACTAACCCCAATCCAGCGGGAGGGGACAGATACGCAGTATTTT.

V is TRBV5-1 and J is TRBJ2-5; D unresolved. Germline V CDR1 and CDR2: SGHRS, YFSETQ. V was cut by 4 bases and J by 3 bases, with 10 bases left in between. The CDR3 loop spans 13 amino acids. The CDR3 protein is CASSGTAEETQYF. CDR3 nucleotides: TGCGCCAGCAGCGGTACGGCGGAAGAGACCCAGTACTTC.

The chain employs TRBV27 and TRBJ2-6; a possible D gene is TRBD2 (7 bases). Germline-derived CDR1 and CDR2 are MNHEY and SMNVEV (reference sequence). This CDR3 has 16 residues. Between the trimmed V and J ends, which lost 7 bases and 4 bases, there was a span of 17 bases. The CDR3 loop is CASTSRGALGANVLTF. Here the CDR3 DNA reads TGTGCCAGCACTTCCCGGGGGGCACTAGGGGCCAACGTCCTGACTTTC. Full variable domain (outside the CDR3, taken from reference TRBV27 and TRBJ2-6): EAQVTQNPRYLITVTGKKLTVTCSQNMNHEYMSWYRQDPGLGLRQIYYSMNVEVTDKGDVPEGYKVSRKEKRNFPLILESPSPNQTSLYFCASTSRGALGANVLTFGAGSRLTVL.

This clone was recorded once. V gene TRBV27 combines with J gene TRBJ2-3; D call uncertain. Germline V gene sequence: CDR1 MNHEY, CDR2 SMNVEV (reference sequence). With 8 bases removed from V and 5 bases from J, the gap between germline ends came to 5 bases. The CDR3 consists of 10 residues. The CDR3 nucleotides read TGTGCCAGCCGAGGAGATACGCAGTATTTT. As protein: CASRGDTQYF.

This sequence joins TRBV28 and TRBJ1-3; D is ambiguous. There are 14 residues in the CDR3. V was cut by 2 bases and J by 4 bases, with 9 bases left in between. Germline values: CDR1 MDHEN, CDR2 SYDVKM. The CDR3 here is CASSLVYYGNTIYF. The DNA for the CDR3 is TGTGCCAGCAGTTTAGTATACTACGGAAACACCATATATTTT.

This clone appeared a few times. Other DNA sequences within the sample encode an identical CDR3. The chain employs TRBV6-5 and TRBJ2-1, with 7 bases that match TRBD1. V lost 6 bases and J lost 0; bases outside the gene matches: 5. CDR1 and CDR2 (germline): MNHEY, SVGAGI. The CDR3 is 15 amino acids. This CDR3 reads CASRHTGDSYNEQFF. CDR3 DNA: TGTGCCAGCAGACATACAGGGGACTCCTACAATGAGCAGTTCTTC.

The CDR3 is CASSLEPGAAAYGYEQYF. In DNA form, the CDR3 reads TGCGCCAGCAGCTTGGAACCAGGGGCCGCCGCGTACGGCTACGAGCAGTACTTC. J is TRBJ2-7 and V is TRBV5-1; D may be TRBD1 (6 bases). There are 18 residues in the CDR3. V dropped 0 bases and J dropped 3 bases, with 22 bases sitting between them. Germline V lookup: CDR1 SGHRS, CDR2 YFSETQ.

The V gene is TRBV5-5, the J gene TRBJ1-6; TRBD1 is a possible D gene (5 bases). CDR1 is SGHKS, CDR2 YYEKEE, per germline (reference sequence). The V gene lost 1 base and the J gene lost 10 bases, with 15 bases spanning the gap. CDR3 length: 15 residues. The CDR3 bases are TGTGCCAGCAGCTTGCTTTTTCAGGGAAAATCACCCCTCCACTTT. Protein product: CASSLLFQGKSPLHF.